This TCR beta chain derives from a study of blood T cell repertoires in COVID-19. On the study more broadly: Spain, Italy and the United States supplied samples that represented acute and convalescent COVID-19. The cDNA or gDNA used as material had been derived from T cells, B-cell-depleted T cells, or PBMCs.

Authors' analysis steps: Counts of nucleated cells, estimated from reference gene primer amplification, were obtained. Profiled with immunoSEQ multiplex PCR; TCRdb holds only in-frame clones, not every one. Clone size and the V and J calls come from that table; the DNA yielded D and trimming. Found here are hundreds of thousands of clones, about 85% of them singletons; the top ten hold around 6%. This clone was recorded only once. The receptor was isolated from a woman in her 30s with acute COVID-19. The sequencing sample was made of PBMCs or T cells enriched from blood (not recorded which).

The CDR3 loop reads CASSYLHNSGNTIYF. CDR3 nucleotide sequence: TGTGCCAGCAGTTACTTACATAACTCTGGAAACACCATATATTTT. This chain uses TRBV6-5 with TRBJ1-3; the D is unclear. V was pared by 1 base and J by 0 bases, with 7 bases between. CDR3 length equals 15 residues. The germline gives CDR1 MNHEY, CDR2 SVGAGI.